This T cell receptor (beta chain) comes out of a study of blood T cell repertoires in COVID-19. Study information: Sites across the United States, Italy and Spain contributed samples from acute and convalescent COVID-19. Sample material is recorded as cDNA or gDNA derived from T cells, B-cell-depleted T cells, or PBMCs.

Germline loops: CDR1 LNHDA, CDR2 SQIVND (reference sequence). The V segment lost 5 bases and the J segment 2 bases; nucleotides outside the gene matches: 2. The CDR3 covers 14 residues. Per the study methods: Amplifying reference gene primers gave estimates of nucleated cell counts. Assay: immunoSEQ multiplex PCR; the TCRdb copy retains only in-frame clones and omits some. D and trimming come from the DNA, and the V and J calls and clone size come from that table. The sample consists of about 120,000 clones, about 87% of them appearing once. The genes are TRBV19 and TRBJ1-5; 8 bases match TRBD1. Sequenced material: peripheral blood. The TCR comes from a woman in her sixties or seventies with acute or convalescent COVID-19. This CDR3 is CASSHRGGNQPQHF. The CDR3 DNA follows: TGTGCCAGTAGTCACAGGGGGGGCAATCAGCCCCAGCATTTT. The full variable domain, rest sourced from reference TRBV19 and TRBJ1-5, is DGGITQSPKYLFRKEGQNVTLSCEQNLNHDAMYWYRQDPGQGLRLIYYSQIVNDFQKGDIAEGYSVSREKKESFPLTVTSAQKNPTAFYLCASSHRGGNQPQHFGDGTRLSIL.